The source of this T cell receptor (beta chain) is a study of blood T cell repertoires in COVID-19. Whole-study context: Both acute and convalescent COVID-19 samples were obtained from the United States, Italy and Spain. From T cells, B-cell-depleted T cells, or PBMCs came the material, which was cDNA or gDNA.

Authors' methods: Scientists estimated how many nucleated cells there were by amplifying reference gene primers. Generated by immunoSEQ multiplex PCR, the TCRdb table keeps only in-frame clones and is missing some. V and J calls and clone size are those listed in that table; D and trimming were worked out from the DNA. The repertoire has hundreds of thousands of clones, around nine tenths of them found once; the top ten carry under 3%. Germline CDR1 reads SGHTA; CDR2 reads FQGNSA. V lost 5 bases and J lost 15, with 20 bases in between. There are 13 residues in the CDR3. Sequencing was carried out using peripheral blood. V is TRBV7-2 and J is TRBJ2-1; D is possibly TRBD1 (5 bases). The sequence came from a human donor in a cohort sampled during active COVID-19. The CDR3, as DNA: TGTGCCAGCAGCCAAGACGTGCAGGGTAGGGGGTTCTTC. This gives the protein CASSQDVQGRGFF.